One and the same sample provided the 13 T cell receptor beta chains below, sequenced in a study of cytomegalovirus exposure and HLA in healthy donors. 60 Vbeta and 13 Jbeta primers were used in PCR. Sequencing used immunoSEQ multiplex PCR; TCRdb keeps in-frame clones, though not all of them. The sample holds roughly 130,000 clones; roughly 77% are singletons and the top ten take about 3.1%. Material: PBMCs. The origin of the receptors is a female donor in good health and CMV-seronegative.

This chain links TRBV5-4 with TRBJ2-2; D is unclear. This CDR3 has 12 residues. Germline V gene data show CDR1 as SGHNT and CDR2 as YYREEE (reference sequence). Trimming cost V 4 bases and J 7 bases, with 8 bases left between them. The CDR3 DNA follows: TGTGCCAGCAGCCACTTGAACGGGGAGCTGTTTTTT. Its protein product is CASSHLNGELFF.

This chain links TRBV19 with TRBJ1-3; a possible D gene is TRBD1 (5 bases). Trimming removed 5 bases from V and 1 base from J, with 9 bases in between. Germline values: CDR1 LNHDA, CDR2 SQIVND (reference sequence). The CDR3 sequence is 14 residues long. The CDR3 loop is CASSLRGSGNTIYF. CDR3 bases: TGTGCCAGTAGTTTAAGGGGATCTGGAAACACCATATATTTT.

The CDR3 protein is CATSGDILRKLFF. In DNA, the CDR3 is TGTGCCACCAGCGGGGACATCTTGAGGAAACTGTTTTTT. The chain links TRBV15 to TRBJ1-4; possible D gene TRBD1, 6 bases. CDR1 LNHNV and CDR2 YYDKDF come from the germline V gene (reference sequence). The V and J ends lost 5 bases and 11 bases respectively, with 15 bases between them. CDR3 length: 13 amino acids.

The V and J genes are TRBV9 and TRBJ1-5, with 9 bases that match TRBD1. Trimming at V came to 3 bases and at J to 3 bases, leaving 4 bases not matched to a gene. This CDR3 region has 15 residues. CDR1 is SGDLS, CDR2 YYNGEE, per germline. The CDR3 DNA is TGTGCCAGCAGCGCGGGACAGGGAGACAATCAGCCCCAGCATTTT. Amino acids: CASSAGQGDNQPQHF.

This clone has only a few counts. The chain carries TRBV7-9 and TRBJ1-1; D ambiguous. CDR1 and CDR2 from the germline V gene are SEHNR and FQNEAQ (reference sequence). V lost 1 base, J lost 11 bases, and 11 bases lay in between. The CDR3 runs to 12 residues. CDR3 loop: CASSLERGDAFF. The CDR3 DNA sequence: TGTGCCAGCAGCTTAGAACGTGGAGATGCTTTCTTT. Supplemented by reference TRBV7-9 and TRBJ1-1, the full variable domain reads DTGVSQNPRHKITKRGQNVTFRCDPISEHNRLYWYRQTLGQGPEFLTYFQNEAQLEKSRLLSDRFSAERPKGSFSTLEIQRTEQGDSAMYLCASSLERGDAFFGQGTRLTVV.

The rearrangement links TRBV27 to TRBJ1-1, with D perhaps matching TRBD1 (5 bases). The V and J ends lost 3 bases and 4 bases respectively, with 9 bases between them. The CDR3 length is 13 residues. CDR1 and CDR2 from the germline V gene are MNHEY and SMNVEV (reference sequence). The CDR3 DNA reads as TGTGCCAGCAGTTTCAGGGAGGGCACTGAAGCTTTCTTT. Its translation is CASSFREGTEAFF.

This chain joins TRBV10-3 and TRBJ2-7; TRBD2 is a possible D gene (6 bases). The V gene's germline CDR1 is ENHRY and CDR2 SYGVKD. V was pared by 8 bases and J by 3 bases, with 14 bases between. CDR3 length equals 13 residues. CDR3 sequence: CAIASPEGYEQYF. The CDR3, as DNA: TGTGCCATCGCCTCCCCGGAGGGCTACGAGCAGTACTTC.

V gene TRBV7-9 combines with J gene TRBJ2-5; possibly TRBD2 for D (6 bases). V dropped 4 bases and J dropped 4 bases, with 13 bases sitting between them. Looked up from germline, CDR1 is SEHNR and CDR2 is FQNEAQ (reference sequence). The CDR3 consists of 14 residues. The CDR3, as DNA: TGTGCCAGCAGCTCGGGACTCCGAGGAGAGACCCAGTACTTC. Its protein is CASSSGLRGETQYF.

The genes are TRBV7-3 and TRBJ2-3, with 11 bases lining up with TRBD2. CDR3 length equals 19 residues. J was trimmed by 2 bases and V by 4 bases; bases with no gene match: 14. Germline CDR1 is SGHTA and CDR2 is FQGTGA. The CDR3 nucleotides are TGTGCCAGCAGCTCAAAGGGTAGCGGGGGGGTACTTAACACAGATACGCAGTATTTT. This codes for CASSSKGSGGVLNTDTQYF.

A few counts support this clone. The CDR3 DNA sequence: TGTGCCAGCAGCGGCACCCGGGACAGGGGGCGAGGTTTCTTT. Translating gives CASSGTRDRGRGFF. This rearrangement joins TRBV5-5 to TRBJ1-1, with 12 bases identical to TRBD1. V dropped 4 bases and J dropped 13; count of bases not matched to a gene: 11. CDR3 size: 14 residues. Germline V CDR1 and CDR2: SGHKS, YYEKEE (reference sequence).

The chain links TRBV2 to TRBJ1-1, with 8 positions matching TRBD1. Per germline, CDR1 SNHLY and CDR2 FYNNEI. V shed 4 bases and J 1 base; nucleotides not matched to a gene: 8. The CDR3 spans 16 residues. The CDR3 here is CASSGTGFLGNTEAFF. The CDR3 nucleotides read TGTGCCAGCAGTGGGACAGGGTTCCTAGGGAACACTGAAGCTTTCTTT.

The gene calls are TRBV27 and TRBJ2-7, with TRBD2 matching over 10 bases. The germline V gene has CDR1 MNHEY and CDR2 SMNVEV (reference sequence). V was clipped by 4 bases and J by 2 bases; unmatched bases: 2. The length of the CDR3 is 14 residues. CDR3 sequence reads: CASSSLAGTYEQYF. CDR3 DNA sequence: TGTGCCAGCAGTTCACTAGCGGGAACCTACGAGCAGTACTTC.

The chain carries TRBV6-4 and TRBJ2-3; 7 nucleotides line up with TRBD2. CDR3 size: 14 residues. With 3 bases clipped from V and 0 bases from J, the junction kept 0 bases outside the gene matches. CDR1 MRHNA and CDR2 SNTAGT come from the germline V gene. The CDR3 nucleotides read TGTGCCAGCAGTGAGCGGGGGAGCACAGATACGCAGTATTTT. Its protein is CASSERGSTDTQYF.